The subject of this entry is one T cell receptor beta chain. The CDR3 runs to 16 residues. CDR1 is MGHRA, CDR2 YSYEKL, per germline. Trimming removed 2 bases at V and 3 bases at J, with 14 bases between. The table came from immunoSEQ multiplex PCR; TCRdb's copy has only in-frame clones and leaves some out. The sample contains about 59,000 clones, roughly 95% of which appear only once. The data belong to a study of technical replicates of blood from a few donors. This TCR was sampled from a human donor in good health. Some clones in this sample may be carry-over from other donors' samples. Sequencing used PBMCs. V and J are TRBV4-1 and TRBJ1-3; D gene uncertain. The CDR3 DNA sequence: TGCGCCAGCAGCCAATTTCCAGTACAGATTGGAAACACCATATATTTT. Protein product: CASSQFPVQIGNTIYF.